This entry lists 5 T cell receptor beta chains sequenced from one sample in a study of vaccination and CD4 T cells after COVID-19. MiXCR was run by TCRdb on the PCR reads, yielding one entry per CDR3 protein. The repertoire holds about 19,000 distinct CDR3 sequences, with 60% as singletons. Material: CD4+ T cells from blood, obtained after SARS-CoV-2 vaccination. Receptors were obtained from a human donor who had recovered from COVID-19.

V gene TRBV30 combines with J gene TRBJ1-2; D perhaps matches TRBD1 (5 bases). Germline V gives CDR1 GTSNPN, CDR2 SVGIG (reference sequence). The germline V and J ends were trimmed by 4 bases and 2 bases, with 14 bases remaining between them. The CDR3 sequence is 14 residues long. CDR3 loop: CAWNRDPQNYGYTF. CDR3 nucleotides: TGTGCCTGGAACCGGGACCCCCAAAACTATGGCTACACCTTC.

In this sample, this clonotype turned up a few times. The CDR3 sequence: CASSLRLAGAVDEQYF. In nucleotides, the CDR3 is TGTGCCAGCAGTCTCCGACTAGCGGGAGCAGTCGACGAGCAGTACTTC. The chain has TRBV27 and TRBJ2-7; 12 bases agree with TRBD2. The junction had 10 bases not matched to a gene; V was cut back by 5 bases and J by 5 bases. Germline V gene lookup returns CDR1 MNHEY and CDR2 SMNVEV (reference sequence). This CDR3 is 16 amino acids long.

CDR3 loop: CSASANTDTQYF. The CDR3 bases are TGCAGTGCTAGCGCCAACACAGATACGCAGTATTTT. This chain links TRBV20-1 with TRBJ2-3; D gene ambiguous. CDR3 length equals 12 residues. Per germline, CDR1 DFQATT and CDR2 SNEGSKA (reference sequence). Trimming left V 3 bases short and J 2 bases short, with 6 bases between.

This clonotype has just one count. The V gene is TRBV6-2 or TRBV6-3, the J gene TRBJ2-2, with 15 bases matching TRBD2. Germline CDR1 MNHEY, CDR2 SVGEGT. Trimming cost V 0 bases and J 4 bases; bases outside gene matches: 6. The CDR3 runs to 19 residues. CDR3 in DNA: TGTGCCAGCAGTTACTCGGGACTAGCGGGAGGAGTGGGCACCGGGGAGCTGTTTTTT. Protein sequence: CASSYSGLAGGVGTGELFF.

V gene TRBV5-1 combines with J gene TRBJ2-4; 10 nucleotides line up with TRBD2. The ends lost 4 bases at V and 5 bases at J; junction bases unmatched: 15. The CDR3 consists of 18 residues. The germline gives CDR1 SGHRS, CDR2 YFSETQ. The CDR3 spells CASSPSPSSGSPQNIQYF. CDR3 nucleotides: TGCGCCAGCAGCCCCTCCCCCTCTAGCGGGAGCCCCCAAAACATTCAGTACTTC. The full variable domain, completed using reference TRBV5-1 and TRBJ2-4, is KAGVTQTPRYLIKTRGQQVTLSCSPISGHRSVSWYQQTPGQGLQFLFEYFSETQRNKGNFPGRFSGRQFSNSRSEMNVSTLELGDSALYLCASSPSPSSGSPQNIQYFGAGTRLSVL.